This TCR beta chain stems from a study of cytomegalovirus exposure and HLA in healthy donors. CDR1 SGHRS and CDR2 YFSETQ come from the germline V gene. This CDR3 is 13 amino acids long. V was trimmed by 5 bases and J by 0 bases, leaving 9 bases between them. PCR primers comprised 60 Vbeta and 13 Jbeta primers. The assay was immunoSEQ multiplex PCR, and TCRdb's table has in-frame clones only and misses some. This sample has 100,000 to 150,000 clones, with roughly 78% found just once. This TCR derives from a young man in good health and CMV-seropositive. This chain uses TRBV5-1 with TRBJ2-7; perhaps TRBD1 as D (5 bases). Sequencing was done on a sample of PBMCs. The CDR3 is CASRQEPSYEQYF. The CDR3 DNA reads as TGCGCCAGCAGACAGGAGCCCTCCTACGAGCAGTACTTC.